This entry lists 18 T cell receptor beta chains sequenced from one sample in a study of vaccination and CD4 T cells after COVID-19. The Oncomine TCR Beta short-read assay generated sequence data from the DNA of cultured CD4+ T cells. One entry per CDR3 protein, called by TCRdb with MiXCR from the PCR reads. The table shows some 20,000 distinct CDR3 sequences, with approximately 40% occurring only once. No antigen has been assigned to these receptors. Treatment here: approximately 10-day PBMC culture with coronavirus spike peptide pools or control peptides (ViraFEST assay). The sequencing used CD4+ T cells from blood, cultured in vitro, collected after SARS-CoV-2 vaccination. All receptors come from a human donor who had recovered from COVID-19.

This clonotype showed up just a few times. In DNA, the CDR3 is TGTGCCAGCAGCTCGAGCGGGGGGGACGGCTACACCTTC. Encoded protein: CASSSSGGDGYTF. The chain has TRBV7-9 and TRBJ1-2, with D maybe TRBD1 (5 bases). Deletions cut 4 bases from V and 8 bases from J, with 14 bases between. Germline-derived CDR1 and CDR2 are SEHNR and FQNEAQ (reference sequence). The CDR3 covers 13 residues.

This clonotype has only a few counts. J is TRBJ1-5 and V is TRBV27; TRBD1 agrees at 8 bases. The germline V gene encodes CDR1 MNHEY and CDR2 SMNVEV (reference sequence). The junction had 6 bases not matched to a gene; V was cut back by 5 bases and J by 6 bases. The CDR3 extends over 14 amino acids. The CDR3 loop is CASSLVQGVQPQHF. DNA of the CDR3: TGTGCCAGCAGTCTCGTACAGGGGGTTCAGCCCCAGCATTTT.

This chain connects TRBV6-2 or TRBV6-3 to TRBJ1-5; D is uncertain. Germline V lookup: CDR1 MNHEY, CDR2 SVGEGT. The CDR3 totals 14 residues. V was clipped by 4 bases and J by 6 bases, with 13 bases between them. The CDR3 loop reads CASSFSVPGQPQHF. CDR3 sequence (DNA): TGTGCCAGCAGTTTTTCGGTCCCGGGTCAGCCCCAGCATTTT.

The V gene is TRBV27, the J gene TRBJ1-1; D not resolved. The germline CDR1 and CDR2 sequences are MNHEY and SMNVEV (reference sequence). Trimming shortened V by 5 bases and J by 4 bases, and 14 bases separated the two germline ends. The CDR3 consists of 14 residues. CDR3 amino acids: CASSPYTGSTEAFF. CDR3 DNA sequence: TGTGCCAGCAGTCCGTACACCGGGAGCACTGAAGCTTTCTTT.

The chain uses TRBV7-2 and TRBJ2-2; TRBD1 might be the D (5 bases). V was clipped by 1 base and J by 5 bases, with 11 bases between them. The V gene's germline CDR1 is SGHTA and CDR2 FQGNSA. This CDR3 region has 15 residues. The CDR3 DNA sequence: TGTGCCAGCAGCTTAGTAAAGGGGCTAACCGGGGAGCTGTTTTTT. Translation: CASSLVKGLTGELFF.

This clonotype was detected a few times. At one end, the junction sequence differs from germline, possibly due to a read error. V usage is TRBV27 and J usage is TRBJ2-7; 7 bases match TRBD1. The germline gives CDR1 MNHEY, CDR2 SMNVEV (reference sequence). The CDR3 is made up of 20 amino acids. The CDR3 here is CASSISPGTVTRRGFYEQYF. The CDR3 DNA reads as TGTGCCAGCAGTATATCTCCCGGGACAGTGACCCGCCGAGGGTTTTACGAGCAGTACTTC.

This clonotype occurred once. The chain uses TRBV19 and TRBJ1-1; D not certain. With 7 bases removed from V and 2 bases from J, the gap between germline ends came to 14 bases. The CDR3 has 14 amino acids. Germline CDR1 and CDR2: LNHDA and SQIVND (reference sequence). This CDR3 is CASIPRATNTEAFF. The CDR3 nucleotides read TGTGCCAGTATCCCCCGAGCAACAAACACTGAAGCTTTCTTT.

V usage is TRBV12-3 or TRBV12-4 and J usage is TRBJ1-2, with D possibly matching TRBD1 (6 bases). This CDR3 spans 15 amino acids. The V and J ends lost 1 base and 5 bases respectively, with 14 bases between them. The CDR3 DNA sequence: TGTGCCAGCAGTTTAGGGGACACCTCCGGTTATGGCTACACCTTC. Amino acid sequence: CASSLGDTSGYGYTF.

Comment on this clonotype: Sequence at one end of the junction differs from germline and may be a read error. V gene TRBV5-3 combines with J gene TRBJ1-2, with 8 bases lining up with TRBD1. TRBV5-3 is identified as an open reading frame with a role that is uncertain. This CDR3 comprises 14 residues. The CDR3 coding sequence is TGTGCCAGCAGCTTGGACAGGGTAAACTATGGCTACACCTTC. Its translation: CASSLDRVNYGYTF.

The V gene is TRBV7-2, the J gene TRBJ2-5; D not certain. The ends were cut back, 1 base at V and 1 base at J, with 10 bases in the middle. This CDR3 comprises 15 residues. Germline CDR1 is SGHTA and CDR2 is FQGNSA. The CDR3 reads CASSLESRVQETQYF. In nucleotides, the CDR3 is TGTGCCAGCAGCTTAGAGTCCCGAGTCCAAGAGACCCAGTACTTC.

The J gene is TRBJ1-2, the V gene TRBV18, with 11 bases aligning to TRBD1. Germline CDR1 and CDR2: KGHSH and LQKENI. The ends lost 3 bases at V and 1 base at J; junction bases unmatched: 1. CDR3 length: 15 residues. This CDR3 reads CASSPGTGGNYGYTF. Written as DNA, the CDR3 is TGTGCCAGCTCACCCGGGACAGGGGGTAACTATGGCTACACCTTC.

The gene calls are TRBV29-1 and TRBJ2-7; D remains unclear. This CDR3 is 14 amino acids long. With 4 bases removed from V and 2 bases from J, the gap between germline ends came to 15 bases. From germline, CDR1 is SQVTM and CDR2 ANQGSEA. The CDR3 DNA reads TGCAGCGTTGCTTTAGCAGGAAGAACCTACGAGCAGTACTTC. Its protein product is CSVALAGRTYEQYF.

The gene calls are TRBV7-2 and TRBJ1-1; D not certain. Germline V gene sequence: CDR1 SGHTA, CDR2 FQGNSA. This CDR3 comprises 16 residues. The V and J ends lost 3 bases and 6 bases respectively, with 20 bases between them. The CDR3 reads CASSFLVLGVGSEAFF. The DNA of the CDR3 is TGTGCCAGCAGCTTTTTAGTGCTCGGGGTAGGATCTGAAGCTTTCTTT.

This clonotype appeared a few times. V and J are TRBV20-1 and TRBJ1-5; D is uncertain. The CDR3 extends over 13 amino acids. Trimming left V 0 bases short and J 5 bases short, with 8 bases between. Per the germline V gene, CDR1 is DFQATT and CDR2 is SNEGSKA (reference sequence). The CDR3 is CSAREGVDQPQHF. The CDR3 DNA follows: TGCAGTGCTAGAGAGGGCGTTGATCAGCCCCAGCATTTT.

This chain links TRBV20-1 with TRBJ2-5; the match to TRBD1 covers 8 bases. Germline CDR1 and CDR2: DFQATT and SNEGSKA (reference sequence). This CDR3 comprises 16 residues. Unmatched junction bases numbered 10, after V lost 0 bases and J lost 4 bases. Here the CDR3 DNA reads TGCAGTGCTAGAGATTTCGGGCAGGGGGCTGGAGAGACCCAGTACTTC. Its translation: CSARDFGQGAGETQYF.

The CDR3 loop reads CASSLRGFGETQYF. In nucleotides, the CDR3 is TGTGCCAGCAGTTTGCGAGGATTCGGGGAGACCCAGTACTTC. V gene TRBV27 combines with J gene TRBJ2-5; D is ambiguous. The CDR3 covers 14 residues. V was shortened by 3 bases and J by 5 bases, with 13 bases between the two germline ends. The germline CDR1 and CDR2 sequences are MNHEY and SMNVEV (reference sequence).

The V and J genes are TRBV10-2 and TRBJ2-7; weak D call: TRBD1 (5 bases). CDR3 length: 13 residues. Trimming removed 2 bases at V and 6 bases at J, with 11 bases between. The germline V gene encodes CDR1 WSHSY and CDR2 SAAADI. The CDR3 DNA sequence: TGCGCCAGCAGTGAGGCAGGGTCGGTCGAGCAGTACTTC. Translating gives CASSEAGSVEQYF.

This chain connects TRBV7-3 to TRBJ1-1, with no clear D. The V and J ends lost 2 bases and 5 bases respectively, with 9 bases between them. CDR1 SGHTA and CDR2 FQGTGA come from the germline V gene. The CDR3 is 13 amino acids. In DNA, the CDR3 is TGTGCCAGCAGCTTAGATCGGAAGACTGAAGCTTTCTTT. Amino acid sequence: CASSLDRKTEAFF.